This T cell receptor (beta chain) originates from a study of cytomegalovirus exposure and HLA in healthy donors. About this clone: Its antigen is still unknown.

Study conclusions and caveats: In vitro, three CMV-associated chains proved specific for CMV antigens.

With V trimmed by 6 bases and J by 5 bases, 18 bases remained unmatched. This CDR3 is 17 amino acids long. Germline CDR1 KGHSH, CDR2 LQKENI. Vbeta (60) and Jbeta (13) primers were used in the PCR. Data came from immunoSEQ multiplex PCR; TCRdb stores just in-frame clones and leaves some out. The table lists around 90,000 clones, 82% of them singletons. The chain is built from TRBV18 and TRBJ1-1; 7 bases line up with TRBD1. The material sequenced was PBMCs. The TCR originated in a man over 45 in good health and CMV-seronegative. CDR3 in DNA: TGTGCCAGCTCCCCCGATTTGGGGACAGCTACTGAAACTGAAGCTTTCTTT. It codes for CASSPDLGTATETEAFF.